The 2 T cell receptor beta chains below were found in one sample sequenced in a study of Graves' ophthalmopathy and Graves' hyperthyroidism. Amplified material comprised TCR beta CDR3 regions derived from RNA transcripts. RT-PCR was first run with HTBI primers, then multiplex PCR in a second round. TCRdb reprocessed the multiplex PCR reads via MiXCR and lists one record per CDR3 protein. The data show hundreds of thousands of distinct CDR3 sequences, over 40% seen once. Specimen: peripheral blood. The receptors here all came from an adult man with Graves' ophthalmopathy.

The table lists this clonotype with a few counts. V usage is TRBV12-5 and J usage is TRBJ1-5; 7 bases are a match to TRBD1. Germline V gives CDR1 LGHNT, CDR2 FRNRAP. The J segment lost 2 bases and the V segment lost 6 bases, leaving 13 bases of the junction unmatched. CDR3 length: 17 residues. CDR3 protein: CASGTGTAFGGNQPQHF. The DNA for the CDR3 is TGTGCTAGTGGAACCGGGACAGCTTTTGGGGGCAATCAGCCCCAGCATTTT.

The table lists this clonotype with many counts. V and J are TRBV19 and TRBJ2-5, with 10 bases lining up with TRBD2. V dropped 5 bases and J dropped 5; count of bases not matched to a gene: 11. The CDR3 loop spans 16 amino acids. CDR1 LNHDA and CDR2 SQIVND come from the germline V gene (reference sequence). CDR3 sequence: CASSASGAGGRETQYF. CDR3 sequence (DNA): TGTGCCAGTAGTGCTTCTGGAGCGGGAGGGCGGGAGACCCAGTACTTC. The whole variable domain, filled in from reference TRBV19 and TRBJ2-5, reads DGGITQSPKYLFRKEGQNVTLSCEQNLNHDAMYWYRQDPGQGLRLIYYSQIVNDFQKGDIAEGYSVSREKKESFPLTVTSAQKNPTAFYLCASSASGAGGRETQYFGPGTRLLVL.